Listed below are T cell receptor beta chains from one sample, sequenced in a study of tissue T cells after allogeneic stem cell transplantation. Only in-frame clones appear in the TCRdb table, and some are missing; sequencing was by immunoSEQ multiplex PCR. Here the sample spans some 1,800 clones, more than 75% being singletons. Sequenced material: colon tissue, taken at autopsy. The receptors were sampled from a male patient between 35 and 75 years old with steroid-refractory graft-versus-host disease after an allogeneic stem cell transplant. A subset of T cells may come from the graft donor. CDR3s include the opening cysteine and the closing phenylalanine or tryptophan. Size is stated for part of the rows, as once, few or many counts, or as a class when the clone is expanded.

J gene	V gene	clone size	CDR3 protein
TRBJ1-6	TRBV25-1	-	CASSRGQGLNSPLHF
TRBJ2-5	TRBV5-1	-	CASSPRRIQETQYF
TRBJ1-2	TRBV12-3/TRBV12-4	-	CASSFEGQSYTF
TRBJ2-1	TRBV7-8	-	CASSWTSGGANEQFF
TRBJ2-3	TRBV5-1	few	CASSFLEPTGTDTQYF
TRBJ2-7	TRBV9	-	CASSVASGGAYEQYF
TRBJ1-1	TRBV6-5	few	CASMAGLNTEAFF
TRBJ1-1	TRBV6-5	-	CASRKLNTEAFF
TRBJ1-1	TRBV24-1	-	CATSVLPGQGTSTEAFF
TRBJ2-3	TRBV27	-	CASSYRRTDTQYF
TRBJ2-7	TRBV29-1	-	CSVVQEREQYF
TRBJ2-3	TRBV7-2	-	CASSPALVGTDTQYF
TRBJ1-6	TRBV6-2/TRBV6-3	few	CASSHGPDGSPLHF
TRBJ1-5	TRBV29-1	few	CSVVIQSNQPQHF
TRBJ2-6	TRBV27	-	CASSPLSSGANVLTF
TRBJ2-7	TRBV7-8	-	CASSPQTVTYEQYF
TRBJ1-4	TRBV10-3	-	CAISQGQGAVEKLFF
TRBJ1-2	TRBV7-9	-	CASSSETGDVYGYTF
TRBJ2-3	TRBV5-1	large	CASSLMESSTDTQYF
TRBJ2-7	TRBV2	-	CASSVGLGLYEQYF
TRBJ2-1	TRBV18	-	CASSPGYNEQFF
TRBJ2-1	TRBV7-9	few	CASSLRAGGRNDEQFF
TRBJ1-4	TRBV4-3	once	CASSQVRQLTGTGGLSNEKLFF
TRBJ2-6	TRBV7-8	-	CASSVTGAGANVLTF
TRBJ2-5	TRBV6-5	-	CASSYPGAQETQYF
TRBJ2-5	TRBV6-6	-	CASLLLGGARETQYF
TRBJ2-3	TRBV9	-	CASSGGLTSTDTQYF
TRBJ2-5	TRBV29-1	-	CSVDELDRGPKETQYF
TRBJ2-4	TRBV7-2	-	CASTQTLAGGKDGIQYF
TRBJ2-1	TRBV28	-	CASTLGGGDGLINEQFF
TRBJ1-4	TRBV18	few	CASSGTGTGREKLFF
TRBJ1-2	TRBV19	once	CASSPLGLVYGYTF
TRBJ2-7	TRBV27	-	CASSLSDRGRPEQYF
TRBJ2-1	TRBV6-5	-	CASSYNRLRSEQFF
TRBJ1-4	TRBV28	-	CASRQTNEKLFF
TRBJ2-6	TRBV4-3	-	CASSQAGGGANVLTF
TRBJ2-1	TRBV24-1	large	CATSFRTGGAPGFF
TRBJ2-7	TRBV16	-	CASSLWTGDYEQYF
TRBJ2-5	TRBV6-2/TRBV6-3	once	CASSGLAGGLFQETQYF